This T cell receptor beta chain originates from a study of cytomegalovirus exposure and HLA in healthy donors. The study ran its PCR with 60 Vbeta and 13 Jbeta primers. TCRdb's copy holds only in-frame clones and misses some; the assay was immunoSEQ multiplex PCR. Seen in this sample are tens of thousands of clones; the ten most common clones hold 15%. The V and J ends lost 8 bases and 0 bases respectively, with 9 bases between them. This CDR3 is 13 amino acids long. Germline values: CDR1 MGHDK, CDR2 SYGVNS. Sequencing used PBMCs. The receptor comes from a man aged 45-60 years in good health and CMV-seropositive. The chain uses TRBV25-1 and TRBJ2-3; D may be TRBD1 (6 bases). The CDR3 sequence is CASVQGSTDTQYF. The CDR3 DNA follows: TGTGCCAGCGTACAGGGTAGCACAGATACGCAGTATTTT.